This section outlines one TCR beta chain sequence together with its context. The data originate from a study of OX40 agonist ivuxolimab in advanced cancers. The germline V gene encodes CDR1 MGHDK and CDR2 SYGVNS. The CDR3 is 15 residues long. V was shortened by 6 bases and J by 7 bases, with 19 bases between the two germline ends. Clones were sequenced by immunoSEQ multiplex PCR, and TCRdb holds only the in-frame ones, with some missing. The sample includes roughly 60,000 clones, 86% of them seen just once. This sequence joins TRBV25-1 and TRBJ2-1, with D perhaps matching TRBD1 or TRBD2 (7 bases each). The material sequenced was CD4+ or CD8+ T cells sorted from blood, taken in a trial of the OX40 agonist ivuxolimab. The receptor was derived from an adult with an advanced solid tumor such as melanoma, head and neck, liver or kidney cancer. The CDR3 reads CASSRGGAVGNEQFF. The CDR3 DNA reads as TGTGCCAGCAGCAGGGGGGGGGCCGTTGGGAATGAGCAGTTCTTC. Filled out from reference TRBV25-1 and TRBJ2-1, the complete variable domain reads EADIYQTPRYLVIGTGKKITLECSQTMGHDKMYWYQQDPGMELHLIHYSYGVNSTEKGDLSSESTVSRIRTEHFPLTLESARPSHTSQYLCASSRGGAVGNEQFFGPGTRLTVL.